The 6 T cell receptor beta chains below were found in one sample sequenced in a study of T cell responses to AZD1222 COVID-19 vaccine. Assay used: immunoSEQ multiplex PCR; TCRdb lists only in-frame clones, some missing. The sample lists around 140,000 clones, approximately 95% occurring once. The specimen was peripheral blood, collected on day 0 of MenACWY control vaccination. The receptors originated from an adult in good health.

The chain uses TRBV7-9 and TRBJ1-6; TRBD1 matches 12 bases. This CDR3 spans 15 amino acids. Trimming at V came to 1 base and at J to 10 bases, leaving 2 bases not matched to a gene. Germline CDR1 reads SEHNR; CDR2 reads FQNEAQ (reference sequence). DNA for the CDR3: TGTGCCAGCAGCTTAGGGGACAGGGGGCGATCACCCCTCCACTTT. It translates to CASSLGDRGRSPLHF.

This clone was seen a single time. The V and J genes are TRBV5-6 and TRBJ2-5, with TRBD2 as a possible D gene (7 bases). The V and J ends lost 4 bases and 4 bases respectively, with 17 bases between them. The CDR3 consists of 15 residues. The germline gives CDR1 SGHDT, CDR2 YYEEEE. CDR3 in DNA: TGTGCCAGCAGCACAGATGGGGGGGGCCGAGAGACCCAGTACTTC. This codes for CASSTDGGGRETQYF.

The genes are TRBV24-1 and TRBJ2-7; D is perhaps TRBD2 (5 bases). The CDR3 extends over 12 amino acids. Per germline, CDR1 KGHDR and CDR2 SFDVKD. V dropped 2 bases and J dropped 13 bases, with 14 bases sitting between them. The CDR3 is CATSDSGSILYF. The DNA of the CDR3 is TGTGCCACCAGTGATTCGGGGTCCATACTCTACTTC.

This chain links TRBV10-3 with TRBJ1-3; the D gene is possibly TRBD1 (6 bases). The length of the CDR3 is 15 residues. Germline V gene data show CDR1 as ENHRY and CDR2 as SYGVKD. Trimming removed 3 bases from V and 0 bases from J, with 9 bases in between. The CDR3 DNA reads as TGTGCCATCAGTGAAGGACAGAACTCTGGAAACACCATATATTTT. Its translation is CAISEGQNSGNTIYF.

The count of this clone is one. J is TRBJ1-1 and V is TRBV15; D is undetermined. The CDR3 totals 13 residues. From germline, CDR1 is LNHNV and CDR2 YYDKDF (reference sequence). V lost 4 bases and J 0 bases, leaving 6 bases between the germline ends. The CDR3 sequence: CATSTVMNTEAFF. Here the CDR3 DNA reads TGTGCCACCAGCACCGTCATGAACACTGAAGCTTTCTTT.

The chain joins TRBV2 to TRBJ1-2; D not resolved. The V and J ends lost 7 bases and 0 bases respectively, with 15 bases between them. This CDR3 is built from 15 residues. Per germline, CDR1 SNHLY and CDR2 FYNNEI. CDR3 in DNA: TGTGCCAGCAAGAGCGATGCCCCCGCTAACTATGGCTACACCTTC. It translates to CASKSDAPANYGYTF.